The subject of this entry is one TCR beta chain. The sample originates from a study of tumor-infiltrating lymphocytes in glioblastoma multiforme. Multiple V-beta primers and a C-beta primer amplified TCRB from RNA. TCRB cDNA was made from 0.5 to 0.65 ug total RNA. MiXCR was run by TCRdb on the multiplex PCR reads, yielding one entry per CDR3 protein. The data show 7,000 to 9,500 distinct CDR3 sequences, about 80% seen once. Deletions cut 5 bases from V and 5 bases from J, with 18 bases between. The CDR3 consists of 15 residues. This sequence joins TRBV12-3 or TRBV12-4 and TRBJ1-1, with D hard to call. Material: brain tumor tissue. This TCR was sampled from a male donor with glioblastoma. The CDR3 sequence is CASSPYLAGGTEAFF. As DNA, the CDR3 is TGTGCCAGCAGTCCCTACCTGGCGGGAGGAACTGAAGCTTTCTTT.